This T cell receptor (beta chain) was observed in a study of blood T cell repertoires in COVID-19. Study-level background: Acute-phase and convalescent COVID-19 samples originated in the United States, Italy and Spain. T cells, B-cell-depleted T cells, or PBMCs supplied cDNA or gDNA.

Original processing methods: Reference gene primer amplification in the assay estimated nucleated cell counts. The data were produced by immunoSEQ multiplex PCR, yet TCRdb's version contains in-frame clones alone and is incomplete. Clone size and the V and J calls come from that table; the DNA yielded D and trimming. The sample includes 35,000 to 50,000 clones, 82% of them seen just once. This CDR3 has 15 amino acids. In germline, CDR1 is LNHDA, CDR2 SQIVND (reference sequence). The ends were cut back, 6 bases at V and 10 bases at J, with 19 bases in the middle. The TCR sequence derives from a woman between 70 and 85 years old with acute or convalescent COVID-19. This sequence joins TRBV19 and TRBJ1-6; a possible D gene is TRBD1 (6 bases). Sequencing was performed on peripheral blood. Written as DNA, the CDR3 is TGTGCCAGTAGCTATTGGACAGTAGGTCAGTCACCCCTCCACTTT. This codes for CASSYWTVGQSPLHF.